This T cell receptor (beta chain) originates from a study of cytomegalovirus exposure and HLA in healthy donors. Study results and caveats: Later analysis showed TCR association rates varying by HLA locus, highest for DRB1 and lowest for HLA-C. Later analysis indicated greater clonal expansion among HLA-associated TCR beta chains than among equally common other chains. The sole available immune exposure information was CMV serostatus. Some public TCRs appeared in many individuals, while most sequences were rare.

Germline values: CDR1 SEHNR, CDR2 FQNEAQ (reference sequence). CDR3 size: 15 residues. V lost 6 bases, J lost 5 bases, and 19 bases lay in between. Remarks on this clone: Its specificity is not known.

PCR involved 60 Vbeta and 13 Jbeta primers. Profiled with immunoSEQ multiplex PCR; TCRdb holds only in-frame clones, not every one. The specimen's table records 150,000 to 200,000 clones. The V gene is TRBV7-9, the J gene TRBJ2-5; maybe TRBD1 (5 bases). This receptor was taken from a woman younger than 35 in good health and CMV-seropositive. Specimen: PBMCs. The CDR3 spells CASSLRLGPVETQYF. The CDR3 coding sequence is TGTGCCAGCAGTTTACGACTGGGGCCGGTGGAGACCCAGTACTTC.